Each of the 23 T cell receptor beta chains below was sequenced from the same sample in a study of post-analysis software for immune sequencing data. Study-wide findings and caveats: Several TRBV segments were more frequent in patients than controls; TRBV5-6, TRBV5-1 and TRBV20-1 belonged to this group.

No antigen has been identified for these receptors. The TCR beta cDNA libraries contained unique molecular identifiers. TCRdb independently ran MiXCR on the PCR reads; one entry per CDR3 protein. There are roughly 800,000 distinct CDR3 sequences in the sample; approximately 44% occur only once, and roughly 4.4% lies in the top ten. Sequencing used blood. These receptor sequences come from a girl aged 5-17 years with multiple sclerosis.

The CDR3 region is CASSTSRDNEQFF. CDR3 bases: TGTGCGTCGTCGACTAGCCGGGACAATGAGCAGTTCTTC. The V and J genes are TRBV19 and TRBJ2-1; 7 bases are shared with TRBD2. Germline lookup yields CDR1 LNHDA and CDR2 SQIVND (reference sequence). The CDR3 consists of 13 residues.

A few counts support this clonotype. The V gene is TRBV7-2, the J gene TRBJ2-7; D gene uncertain. The CDR3 is made up of 14 amino acids. From germline, CDR1 is SGHTA and CDR2 FQGNSA. V was cut by 5 bases and J by 7 bases, with 18 bases left in between. CDR3 DNA sequence: TGTGCCAGCAGCCCTGTTCCGGAGTTCCATGAGCAGTACTTC. Its protein product is CASSPVPEFHEQYF.

This clonotype was counted only a few times. The chain recombines TRBV7-2 with TRBJ1-1; D is undetermined. Germline V gene sequence: CDR1 SGHTA, CDR2 FQGNSA. V was pared by 1 base and J by 5 bases, with 8 bases between. This CDR3 is 13 amino acids long. As DNA, the CDR3 is TGTGCCAGCAGCTTAGGATACGTTACTGAAGCTTTCTTT. It translates to CASSLGYVTEAFF.

This clonotype was observed a few times. Here the CDR3 DNA reads TGTGCCAGCAGTTTGTCAGGGGAAGATGGCTACACCTTC. It specifies CASSLSGEDGYTF. The rearrangement joins TRBV12-3 or TRBV12-4 to TRBJ1-2; a weak D match, TRBD1 (6 bases). The CDR3 consists of 13 residues. Trimming pared 3 bases from V and 6 bases from J, leaving 11 bases between.

This sequence joins TRBV28 and TRBJ2-1; D assignment may be TRBD1 or TRBD2 (5 bases each). This CDR3 contains 16 residues. Trimming took off 5 bases at V and 8 bases at J, with 22 bases between the two ends. CDR1 is MDHEN and CDR2 is SYDVKM in the germline V gene. The CDR3 bases are TGTGCCAGCAGTCTACTGACAGCTCCCTTGGGGGATGAGCAGTTCTTC. Its protein is CASSLLTAPLGDEQFF.

As for this clonotype: A read error may explain this, as a much larger clone is one base away. This rearrangement joins TRBV20-1 to TRBJ2-7; D unresolved. Trimming took off 1 base at V and 2 bases at J, with 3 bases between the two ends. This CDR3 comprises 11 residues. Germline V gives CDR1 DFQATT, CDR2 SNEGSKA (reference sequence). CDR3 nucleotide sequence: TGCAGTGCTAGAGCCGCCTACGAGCAGTACTTC. Translated, it gives CSARAAYEQYF.

The rearrangement links TRBV29-1 to TRBJ2-1; D not resolved. This CDR3 comprises 14 residues. Germline values: CDR1 SQVTM, CDR2 ANQGSEA. Trimming shortened V by 4 bases and J by 5 bases, and 15 bases separated the two germline ends. CDR3 in amino acids: CSVVGLQANNEQFF. For the CDR3, the DNA is TGCAGCGTTGTCGGGTTGCAGGCCAACAATGAGCAGTTCTTC.

V gene TRBV10-2 combines with J gene TRBJ2-5; D not certain. The DNA end is more similar to TRBJ2-7, so the J call may be wrong. This CDR3 is built from 14 residues. Germline V gene lookup returns CDR1 WSHSY and CDR2 SAAADI. Here the CDR3 DNA reads TGCGCCAGCAGTACCTATCAAGGGCCCTACGAGCAGTACTTC. The encoded protein is CASSTYQGPYEQYF.

This chain connects TRBV5-5 to TRBJ2-4; D remains unclear. TRBJ2-7 explains the end of the DNA better; the J call may be wrong. CDR1 is SGHKS, CDR2 YYEKEE, per germline (reference sequence). CDR3 length equals 13 residues. The CDR3, as DNA: TGTGCCAGCAGCCCCAAACCAGATTACGAGCAGTACTTC. This encodes CASSPKPDYEQYF.

The genes are TRBV7-4 and TRBJ2-7, with a weak D call TRBD1 (6 bases). Trimming took off 8 bases at V and 2 bases at J, with 19 bases between the two ends. The CDR3 has 15 residues. Germline V gene data show CDR1 as SGHVT and CDR2 as SQSDAQ. This CDR3 is CASLVKDRPTYEQYF. CDR3 DNA: TGTGCCAGCTTGGTAAAGGACAGACCTACCTACGAGCAGTACTTC.

J is TRBJ2-7 and V is TRBV12-3 or TRBV12-4; TRBD1 is a possible D gene (6 bases). The V end lost 5 bases, the J end lost 3 bases, and 17 bases lay between the germline ends. CDR3 length equals 15 residues. The CDR3 bases are TGTGCCAGCAGTCCTGACCGGACAGCTTACTACGAGCAGTACTTC. Translation: CASSPDRTAYYEQYF.

The chain couples TRBV12-3 or TRBV12-4 to TRBJ1-2; D unclear. This CDR3 contains 13 residues. V lost 6 bases and J lost 4, with 12 bases in between. The CDR3 is CASSWSPVYGYTF. In DNA, the CDR3 is TGTGCCAGCAGCTGGAGCCCTGTCTATGGCTACACCTTC.

The chain links TRBV18 to TRBJ1-1, with a possible D match to TRBD1 (5 bases). The CDR3 is 16 residues long. The germline V and J ends were trimmed by 5 bases and 1 base, with 17 bases remaining between them. Germline CDR1 is KGHSH and CDR2 is LQKENI. The CDR3 DNA follows: TGTGCCAGCTCAACTTCTACCGGGACCGCGAACACTGAAGCTTTCTTT. Protein sequence: CASSTSTGTANTEAFF.

This clonotype was observed a few times. The chain links TRBV12-3 or TRBV12-4 to TRBJ2-3; D uncertain. V shed 7 bases and J shed 2 bases, with 4 bases lying between them. The CDR3 is made up of 11 amino acids. For the CDR3, the DNA is TGTGCCAGCACCTTCACAGATACGCAGTATTTT. Translated: CASTFTDTQYF.

The V call is TRBV29-1, the J call TRBJ1-2, with D hard to call. The CDR3 loop spans 11 amino acids. Germline V lookup: CDR1 SQVTM, CDR2 ANQGSEA. Between the trimmed V and J ends, which lost 2 bases and 7 bases, there was a span of 8 bases. The CDR3 here is CSVEQGGGYTF. The CDR3 bases are TGCAGCGTTGAACAAGGTGGTGGCTACACCTTC.

This clonotype appeared a single time. The J gene is TRBJ2-3, the V gene TRBV20-1; 8 nucleotides agree with TRBD2. CDR3 length: 14 residues. The ends lost 8 bases at V and 1 base at J; junction bases unmatched: 8. From germline, CDR1 is DFQATT and CDR2 SNEGSKA (reference sequence). DNA of the CDR3: TGCAGTACTATCGGGACTAGGGGCACAGATACGCAGTATTTT. As protein: CSTIGTRGTDTQYF.

This clonotype was seen repeatedly, ten times or more. Here the CDR3 reads CATSDSMPSSYNEQFF. The CDR3, as DNA: TGTGCCACCAGTGATTCTATGCCTAGCTCCTACAATGAGCAGTTCTTC. The chain links TRBV24-1 to TRBJ2-1; no clear D. Looked up from germline, CDR1 is KGHDR and CDR2 is SFDVKD. The length of the CDR3 is 16 residues. V lost 2 bases, J lost 0 bases, and 10 bases lay in between.

The chain is built from TRBV4-3 and TRBJ2-1; 9 bases map to TRBD2. Germline V gene lookup returns CDR1 LGHNA and CDR2 YSLEER. V trimming: 1 base; J trimming: 5 bases; junction bases outside the gene matches: 21. The CDR3 runs to 21 residues. The DNA for the CDR3 is TGCGCCAGCAGCCAAGGGGAGCCTAGCGGGATTTCCCCAATCAAAAACAATGAGCAGTTCTTC. As protein: CASSQGEPSGISPIKNNEQFF.

On this clonotype: The junction shows a germline mismatch at one end, possibly a read error. V usage is TRBV19 and J usage is TRBJ2-5; D is unclear. The J call may be wrong; the DNA end is better matched by TRBJ2-7. Germline V gene data show CDR1 as LNHDA and CDR2 as SQIVND (reference sequence). CDR3 length: 13 amino acids. CDR3 sequence reads: CAGSISTGYEQYF. The CDR3 coding sequence is TGTGCCGGTAGTATTTCGACGGGCTACGAGCAGTACTTC.

This clonotype showed up just a few times. The chain links TRBV7-3 to TRBJ2-1; 7 nucleotides align to TRBD2. Germline CDR1 reads SGHTA; CDR2 reads FQGTGA. V was clipped by 1 base and J by 5 bases; unmatched bases: 8. The CDR3 extends over 16 amino acids. CDR3 DNA: TGTGCCAGCAGCTTAATTCGGCGGGAGAACCACAATGAGCAGTTCTTC. Protein: CASSLIRRENHNEQFF.

V is TRBV7-9 and J is TRBJ2-2, with D possibly matching TRBD1 (5 bases). The CDR3 runs to 13 residues. The germline gives CDR1 SEHNR, CDR2 FQNEAQ (reference sequence). Trimming cost V 5 bases and J 5 bases, with 9 bases left between them. CDR3 region: CASSVRATGELFF. The DNA for the CDR3 is TGTGCCAGCAGCGTCAGGGCGACCGGGGAGCTGTTTTTT.

Concerning this clonotype itself: A junction end diverges from the germline sequence, so it may reflect a read error. V usage is TRBV7-7 and J usage is TRBJ2-3; the D is unclear. The CDR3 runs to 15 residues. In germline, CDR1 is SSHAT, CDR2 FNYEAQ (reference sequence). The CDR3 region is CASSPLASSTDTQYF. The CDR3 coding sequence is TGTGCTAGCAGCCCTCTGGCCTCCAGCACAGATACGCAGTATTTT.

The rearrangement uses TRBV6-6 and TRBJ1-2; D perhaps matches TRBD1 (5 bases). This CDR3 is 14 amino acids long. Germline V gene data show CDR1 as MNHNY and CDR2 as SVGAGI (reference sequence). V shed 5 bases and J shed 8 bases, with 18 bases lying between them. CDR3 amino acids: CASSQGTTGRGYTF. The CDR3 DNA reads TGTGCCAGCAGTCAGGGCACAACGGGAAGGGGCTACACCTTC.